Presented here are 20 T cell receptor beta chains from one specimen sequenced in a study of CD8+CD57+ T cells in acquired aplastic anemia. TCR beta VDJ and CDR3 were profiled, and genomic DNA was the template. MiXCR, run by TCRdb on the reads, gives a single entry per CDR3 protein. The table includes 150,000 or so distinct CDR3 sequences, 40% to 50% detected once. Patients chosen for sequencing had shown CD8+CD57+ cell expansion by flow cytometry. Sequencing input: sorted CD4+, CD8+, or CD8+CD57+ T cells (not recorded which) from PBMCs. The origin of the receptors is a human donor with aplastic anemia.

This clonotype was detected only a few times. The CDR3: CASGFTGGPNTGELFF. In DNA form, the CDR3 reads TGTGCTAGTGGTTTTACGGGGGGCCCGAACACCGGGGAGCTGTTTTTT. J is TRBJ2-2 and V is TRBV12-5; the D gene is possibly TRBD2 (7 bases). The CDR3 extends over 16 amino acids. Trimming removed 3 bases at V and 0 bases at J, with 11 bases between. The V gene's germline CDR1 is LGHNT and CDR2 FRNRAP.

The chain recombines TRBV19 with TRBJ2-3; unclear D gene. This CDR3 comprises 15 residues. V shed 1 base and J shed 0 bases, with 8 bases lying between them. Germline CDR1 LNHDA, CDR2 SQIVND (reference sequence). The CDR3 here is CASSIGARSTDTQYF. In nucleotides, the CDR3 is TGTGCCAGTAGTATAGGGGCCAGAAGCACAGATACGCAGTATTTT.

Regarding this clonotype: Possible read error: a much larger clone is one base away. This chain joins TRBV19 and TRBJ1-4; D unclear. Germline values: CDR1 LNHDA, CDR2 SQIVND (reference sequence). The CDR3 sequence is 16 residues long. V was trimmed by 7 bases and J by 8 bases, leaving 23 bases between them. The DNA for the CDR3 is TGTGCCAGTACCCTAATGAGTATGCGGGGAAAGGAAAAACTGTTTTTT. Amino acids: CASTLMSMRGKEKLFF.

This clonotype was seen ten or more times. The V call is TRBV19, the J call TRBJ2-1; 7 bases are shared with TRBD1. The CDR3 runs to 17 residues. Germline V gene sequence: CDR1 LNHDA, CDR2 SQIVND (reference sequence). Trimming removed 5 bases from V and 4 bases from J; junction bases left unmatched: 14. CDR3 sequence (DNA): TGTGCCAGTAGTTCCCAAGTTTTGGCCAGGGGGTACAATGAGCAGTTCTTC. Protein sequence: CASSSQVLARGYNEQFF.

The chain joins TRBV3-1 to TRBJ2-3; the D is unclear. V was shortened by 4 bases and J by 2 bases, with 16 bases between the two germline ends. The CDR3 extends over 16 amino acids. Germline V gene sequence: CDR1 LGHDT, CDR2 YNNKEL (reference sequence). CDR3 amino acids: CASSPRVATYTDTQYF. CDR3 DNA sequence: TGTGCCAGCAGCCCAAGGGTGGCGACCTACACAGATACGCAGTATTTT.

This chain links TRBV4-1 with TRBJ1-2; the D gene is possibly TRBD1 (5 bases). V was pared by 0 bases and J by 1 base, with 9 bases between. The germline V gene has CDR1 MGHRA and CDR2 YSYEKL. The CDR3 loop spans 15 amino acids. The CDR3 region is CASSQDLGGNYGYTF. CDR3 DNA: TGCGCCAGCAGCCAAGATCTCGGGGGTAACTATGGCTACACCTTC.

Notes on this clonotype: This sequence may be a read error, since a much larger clone differs from it by one base. This CDR3 fails to terminate in the conserved phenylalanine or tryptophan, so it likely reflects a read error. The chain's CDR3 is CAWMGQTYEQYL. The CDR3 coding sequence is TGTGCCTGGATGGGGCAGACCTACGAGCAGTACCTC. The chain uses TRBV19 and TRBJ2-7, with D perhaps TRBD1 (5 bases). In germline, CDR1 is LNHDA, CDR2 SQIVND (reference sequence). Deletions cut 11 bases from V and 2 bases from J, with 13 bases between. The CDR3 length is 12 residues.

A note on this clonotype: The final CDR3 position lacks the conserved phenylalanine or tryptophan, pointing to a likely read error. J is TRBJ2-7 and V is TRBV5-1; unclear D gene. Germline loops: CDR1 SGHRS, CDR2 YFSETQ. This CDR3 spans 11 amino acids. DNA of the CDR3: TGCGCCAGCAGCTCTCTCTACGACCAGTACTCC. Translation gives CASSSLYDQYS.

As regards this clonotype: A read error may explain this, as a much larger clone is one base away. The conserved final phenylalanine or tryptophan is absent from the CDR3, which likely points to a read error. The chain couples TRBV24-1 to TRBJ2-5; D is ambiguous. Germline CDR1 is KGHDR and CDR2 is SFDVKD. The length of the CDR3 is 13 residues. V dropped 3 bases and J dropped 2 bases, with 6 bases sitting between them. The CDR3 DNA is TGTGCCACCAGTGATCCCCTTCAAGAGACCCAGTACCTC. Protein: CATSDPLQETQYL.

This clonotype occurred many times. The rearrangement joins TRBV12-3 or TRBV12-4 to TRBJ1-5; D is uncertain. Trimming cost V 3 bases and J 4 bases, with 4 bases left between them. This CDR3 is built from 12 residues. CDR3 loop: CASSFGNQPQHF. Written as DNA, the CDR3 is TGTGCCAGCAGTTTCGGAAATCAGCCCCAGCATTTT.

The chain combines TRBV2 with TRBJ2-7; 8 bases are shared with TRBD1. Germline CDR1 SNHLY, CDR2 FYNNEI. This CDR3 has 14 amino acids. After removal of 1 base from V and 5 bases from J, the junction contained 4 bases not matched to a gene. DNA of the CDR3: TGTGCCAGCAGTGAAGACAGGGGGGACCACGAGCAGTACTTC. This gives the protein CASSEDRGDHEQYF.

The J gene is TRBJ1-3, the V gene TRBV20-1; D not resolved. The germline V gene encodes CDR1 DFQATT and CDR2 SNEGSKA (reference sequence). With 5 bases removed from V and 4 bases from J, the gap between germline ends came to 12 bases. The CDR3 totals 13 residues. In DNA form, the CDR3 reads TGCAGTGCTCCTGGGCCAGGAGGAAACACCATATATTTT. As protein: CSAPGPGGNTIYF.

The J gene is TRBJ1-2, the V gene TRBV29-1; the D gene is possibly TRBD1 (5 bases). V dropped 0 bases and J dropped 6 bases, with 8 bases sitting between them. This CDR3 contains 12 residues. The V gene's germline CDR1 is SQVTM and CDR2 ANQGSEA. The CDR3 DNA reads TGCAGCGTTGAAGAGGGGGGAAATGGCTACACCTTC. This codes for CSVEEGGNGYTF.

This clonotype has only a few counts. The chain joins TRBV29-1 to TRBJ2-1; TRBD2 agrees at 13 bases. J gave up 8 bases and V 7 bases, and 5 bases lay outside the gene matches. This CDR3 spans 13 amino acids. Germline values: CDR1 SQVTM, CDR2 ANQGSEA. CDR3 amino acids: CSGRTSGGDEQFF. The CDR3 region has the DNA TGCAGCGGGAGGACTAGCGGGGGCGATGAGCAGTTCTTC.

Notes on this clonotype: Germline is not matched at one junction end, which may reflect a read error. This chain uses TRBV2 with TRBJ2-6; D gene uncertain. The germline gives CDR1 SNHLY, CDR2 FYNNEI. The CDR3 is made up of 16 amino acids. The DNA of the CDR3 is TGTGCCAGCAGTGGGTTTTCCGGCCCTGGAGCCAACGTCCTGACTTTC. Encoded protein: CASSGFSGPGANVLTF.

This clonotype was observed at least ten times. The chain joins TRBV19 to TRBJ1-1; D may be TRBD1 (5 bases). Trimming shortened V by 3 bases and J by 4 bases, and 12 bases separated the two germline ends. The length of the CDR3 is 14 residues. Per the germline V gene, CDR1 is LNHDA and CDR2 is SQIVND (reference sequence). DNA for the CDR3: TGTGCCAGTAGTATCAAGCCAGGGTCCACTGAAGCTTTCTTT. It specifies CASSIKPGSTEAFF.

This clonotype came up many times. The chain combines TRBV14 with TRBJ1-5; unclear D gene. The CDR3 consists of 12 residues. Trimming pared 2 bases from V and 3 bases from J, leaving 2 bases between. CDR1 SGHDN and CDR2 FVKESK come from the germline V gene. The CDR3 sequence is CASSQYNQPQHF. For the CDR3, the DNA is TGTGCCAGCAGCCAATACAATCAGCCCCAGCATTTT.

The chain carries TRBV7-2 and TRBJ2-7; maybe TRBD2 (5 bases). The CDR3 runs 15 residues. The ends were cut back, 3 bases at V and 1 base at J, with 13 bases in the middle. Germline lookup yields CDR1 SGHTA and CDR2 FQGNSA. In nucleotides, the CDR3 is TGTGCCAGCAGCTTGTCGGGGTACGAGTCCTACGAGCAGTACTTC. Protein: CASSLSGYESYEQYF.

The V gene is TRBV5-4, the J gene TRBJ2-7, with TRBD1 matching 9 bases. The CDR3 has 15 amino acids. The trim removed 4 bases at V and 5 bases at J, leaving 10 bases unmatched. The germline V gene encodes CDR1 SGHNT and CDR2 YYREEE (reference sequence). DNA for the CDR3: TGTGCCAGCAGCCGCGAAACCGGGACAGGGCACGAGCAGTACTTC. This encodes CASSRETGTGHEQYF.

The chain joins TRBV12-3 or TRBV12-4 to TRBJ1-1; 7 bases are a match to TRBD1. The CDR3 extends over 15 amino acids. With V trimmed by 3 bases and J by 4 bases, 8 bases remained unmatched. The CDR3 loop is CASSLSTGAGTEAFF. As DNA, the CDR3 is TGTGCCAGCAGTTTGTCTACAGGGGCGGGCACTGAAGCTTTCTTT.